The 24 T cell receptor beta chains in this list originate from one sample, sequenced in a study of blood T cell repertoires in COVID-19. TCRdb's table, derived via immunoSEQ multiplex PCR, lists solely in-frame clones and lacks some. In the table there are 21,000 or so clones, about 83% of which are singletons. The sample consisted of peripheral blood. The receptor set was obtained from a human donor in a cohort sampled during active COVID-19.

The rearrangement links TRBV14 to TRBJ2-7, with D perhaps TRBD2 (7 bases). The germline V gene has CDR1 SGHDN and CDR2 FVKESK. The CDR3 has 14 residues. V gave up 4 bases and J gave up 2 bases, with 12 bases separating them. CDR3 residues: CASSRRGGAYEQYF. The CDR3 DNA is TGTGCCAGCAGCCGGAGGGGGGGGGCCTACGAGCAGTACTTC. Full variable domain (missing parts from reference TRBV14 and TRBJ2-7): EAGVTQFPSHSVIEKGQTVTLRCDPISGHDNLYWYRRVMGKEIKFLLHFVKESKQDESGMPNNRFLAERTGGTYSTLKVQPAELEDSGVYFCASSRRGGAYEQYFGPGTRLTVT.

The chain recombines TRBV7-3 with TRBJ1-1; 7 bases line up with TRBD1. J lost 3 bases, V lost 5 bases, and 6 bases had no gene match. Germline lookup yields CDR1 SGHTA and CDR2 FQGTGA. The CDR3 totals 14 residues. The CDR3 nucleotides read TGTGCCAGCAGCCCCGGGACAGACGACACTGAAGCTTTCTTT. It codes for CASSPGTDDTEAFF.

V usage is TRBV19 and J usage is TRBJ1-5; 11 bases line up with TRBD1. This CDR3 has 16 amino acids. Trimming cost V 6 bases and J 6 bases; bases outside gene matches: 10. Per the germline V gene, CDR1 is LNHDA and CDR2 is SQIVND (reference sequence). The CDR3 sequence: CASRTPGQGVSQPQHF. As DNA, the CDR3 is TGTGCCAGTAGGACACCGGGACAGGGGGTTAGTCAGCCCCAGCATTTT.

The V call is TRBV7-9, the J call TRBJ1-1; D is uncertain. Germline loops: CDR1 SEHNR, CDR2 FQNEAQ (reference sequence). CDR3 length equals 13 residues. Between the trimmed V and J ends, which lost 0 bases and 4 bases, there was a span of 6 bases. The CDR3 region has the DNA TGTGCCAGCAGCTTAGCGCGGGGCACTGAAGCTTTCTTT. This codes for CASSLARGTEAFF.

This clone was detected once. The genes are TRBV5-1 and TRBJ2-1, with 7 nucleotides matching TRBD2. With V trimmed by 4 bases and J by 0 bases, 4 bases remained unmatched. CDR1 SGHRS and CDR2 YFSETQ come from the germline V gene. This CDR3 is built from 15 residues. The CDR3 bases are TGCGCCAGCAGCACAGCGGGGAGCTCCTACAATGAGCAGTTCTTC. Translating it yields CASSTAGSSYNEQFF.

V gene TRBV6-2 or TRBV6-3 combines with J gene TRBJ2-1; possible D gene TRBD1, 5 bases. The CDR3 runs 17 residues. Trimming cost V 5 bases and J 1 base, with 18 bases left between them. The germline gives CDR1 MNHEY, CDR2 SVGEGT. CDR3: CASSHAGMARSYNEQFF. CDR3 DNA sequence: TGTGCCAGCAGTCATGCAGGGATGGCGCGGTCCTACAATGAGCAGTTCTTC.

J is TRBJ1-3 and V is TRBV2, with a possible D match to TRBD1 (5 bases). Germline V gene sequence: CDR1 SNHLY, CDR2 FYNNEI. V lost 8 bases, J lost 2 bases, and 10 bases lay in between. The CDR3 runs to 13 residues. CDR3 loop: CASGDSPGNTIYF. The CDR3 DNA sequence: TGTGCCAGCGGGGACTCGCCTGGAAACACCATATATTTT.

This rearrangement joins TRBV18 to TRBJ2-6, with TRBD1 matching over 7 bases. The trim removed 6 bases at V and 0 bases at J, leaving 5 bases unmatched. Germline loops: CDR1 KGHSH, CDR2 LQKENI. The CDR3 covers 16 residues. In DNA form, the CDR3 reads TGTGCCAGCTCTCCGACAGGGACCTCTGGGGCCAACGTCCTGACTTTC. This encodes CASSPTGTSGANVLTF. The full variable domain, completed using reference TRBV18 and TRBJ2-6, is NAGVMQNPRHLVRRRGQEARLRCSPMKGHSHVYWYRQLPEEGLKFMVYLQKENIIDESGMPKERFSAEFPKEGPSILRIQQVVRGDSAAYFCASSPTGTSGANVLTFGAGSRLTVL.

The chain recombines TRBV3-1 (or the pseudogene TRBV3-2) with TRBJ1-5; D gene unclear. With 0 bases removed from V and 0 bases from J, the gap between germline ends came to 15 bases. CDR3 size: 18 residues. Germline loops: CDR1 LGHDT, CDR2 YNNKEL (reference sequence). CDR3 sequence reads: CASSQDLGGSASNQPQHF. The CDR3 DNA reads TGTGCCAGCAGCCAAGATCTAGGAGGGTCTGCTAGCAATCAGCCCCAGCATTTT.

The rearrangement uses TRBV7-9 and TRBJ1-2; 7 bases are shared with TRBD1. Germline V gives CDR1 SEHNR, CDR2 FQNEAQ (reference sequence). CDR3 length equals 15 residues. V trimming: 5 bases; J trimming: 5 bases; junction bases outside the gene matches: 11. The CDR3 here is CASSHPGTETYGYTF. The CDR3 DNA reads as TGTGCCAGCAGCCATCCGGGGACAGAGACATATGGCTACACCTTC.

V and J are TRBV11-3 and TRBJ2-1; TRBD2 aligns across 7 bases. V gave up 0 bases and J gave up 7 bases; unmatched junction bases: 12. Looked up from germline, CDR1 is SGHNT and CDR2 is YENEEA. The CDR3 has 17 amino acids. The CDR3 sequence: CASSLEGRVRQGNEQFF. CDR3 sequence (DNA): TGTGCCAGCAGCTTAGAGGGGAGGGTCCGACAAGGGAATGAGCAGTTCTTC.

The chain carries TRBV7-9 and TRBJ2-1; 9 bases are a match to TRBD1. Germline CDR1 reads SEHNR; CDR2 reads FQNEAQ (reference sequence). The trim removed 2 bases at V and 6 bases at J, leaving 5 bases unmatched. The CDR3 totals 15 residues. CDR3 residues: CASSLYRGQVNEQFF. CDR3 nucleotides: TGTGCCAGCAGCTTATACAGGGGGCAGGTCAATGAGCAGTTCTTC.

The genes are TRBV20-1 and TRBJ2-3; 7 bases fit TRBD1. The germline CDR1 and CDR2 sequences are DFQATT and SNEGSKA (reference sequence). The CDR3 has 13 amino acids. Trimming at V came to 5 bases and at J to 1 base, leaving 3 bases not matched to a gene. CDR3 residues: CSARGTGTDTQYF. Written as DNA, the CDR3 is TGCAGTGCTCGTGGGACAGGCACAGATACGCAGTATTTT.

The rearrangement uses TRBV6-6 and TRBJ1-1, with D unclear. Germline-derived CDR1 and CDR2 are MNHNY and SVGAGI (reference sequence). The CDR3 sequence is 15 residues long. V was clipped by 0 bases and J by 6 bases, with 14 bases between them. The CDR3 region is CASSYSDTPVAEAFF. In DNA form, the CDR3 reads TGTGCCAGCAGTTACTCCGACACCCCGGTTGCTGAAGCTTTCTTT.

The genes are TRBV7-9 and TRBJ1-1, with 9 bases fitting TRBD1. There are 18 residues in the CDR3. Germline-derived CDR1 and CDR2 are SEHNR and FQNEAQ (reference sequence). The ends lost 5 bases at V and 5 bases at J; junction bases unmatched: 18. The CDR3 here is CASSTKGQGRILSTEAFF. Here the CDR3 DNA reads TGTGCCAGCAGCACCAAGGGACAGGGTAGGATATTGAGTACTGAAGCTTTCTTT.

The CDR3, as DNA: TGTGCCAGTAGTGGGGCTGCTGCTGGAAACACCATATATTTT. Translation: CASSGAAAGNTIYF. The chain joins TRBV19 to TRBJ1-3; TRBD1 is a possible D gene (5 bases). This CDR3 comprises 14 residues. The germline V gene encodes CDR1 LNHDA and CDR2 SQIVND (reference sequence). V lost 5 bases and J lost 2, with 10 bases in between.

This chain joins TRBV28 and TRBJ2-5, with 9 bases that match TRBD2. Germline CDR1 and CDR2: MDHEN and SYDVKM. V lost 3 bases, J lost 1 base, and 3 bases stayed unmatched. CDR3 length: 15 residues. CDR3 in amino acids: CASSLGLAGQETQYF. The CDR3 bases are TGTGCCAGCAGTTTGGGACTAGCAGGCCAAGAGACCCAGTACTTC. Drawing the rest from reference TRBV28 and TRBJ2-5, the complete variable domain is DVKVTQSSRYLVKRTGEKVFLECVQDMDHENMFWYRQDPGLGLRLIYFSYDVKMKEKGDIPEGYSVSREKKERFSLILESASTNQTSMYLCASSLGLAGQETQYFGPGTRLLVL.

The CDR3 region has the DNA TGTGCCACCAGTGATTTAGGGACAGGCTCCTACAATGAGCAGTTCTTC. Amino acids: CATSDLGTGSYNEQFF. The V call is TRBV24-1, the J call TRBJ2-1; 8 bases line up with TRBD1. The trim removed 1 base at V and 0 bases at J, leaving 1 base unmatched. This CDR3 is 16 amino acids long. Per germline, CDR1 KGHDR and CDR2 SFDVKD.

The gene calls are TRBV6-4 and TRBJ2-2, with D perhaps TRBD1 (6 bases). Between the trimmed V and J ends, which lost 5 bases and 8 bases, there was a span of 15 bases. The CDR3 sequence is 14 residues long. Germline lookup yields CDR1 MRHNA and CDR2 SNTAGT. The chain's CDR3 is CASSNNPGTGELFF. The CDR3 nucleotides are TGTGCCAGCAGTAATAACCCCGGGACAGGGGAGCTGTTTTTT.

This clone occurred once. The chain is built from TRBV6-6 and TRBJ2-7; D unresolved. The germline V gene has CDR1 MNHNY and CDR2 SVGAGI (reference sequence). This CDR3 is 12 amino acids long. V shed 0 bases and J shed 3 bases, with 3 bases lying between them. CDR3 region: CASSYSRYEQYF. CDR3 DNA: TGTGCCAGCAGTTACTCTCGCTACGAGCAGTACTTC.

As DNA, the CDR3 is TGTGCCAGCAGTCCTCCCCTTGGGGCCTCTGAAGCTTTCTTT. Protein product: CASSPPLGASEAFF. The gene calls are TRBV7-9 and TRBJ1-1; tentative D call: TRBD1 (5 bases). V was shortened by 6 bases and J by 6 bases, with 17 bases between the two germline ends. From germline, CDR1 is SEHNR and CDR2 FQNEAQ (reference sequence). CDR3 length: 14 residues.

V usage is TRBV6-5 and J usage is TRBJ1-3; TRBD1 might be the D (5 bases). The CDR3 covers 15 residues. The V end was cut by 0 bases, the J end by 2 bases, with 8 bases between. Germline lookup yields CDR1 MNHEY and CDR2 SVGAGI. The CDR3 loop is CASSYSSRAGNTIYF. The CDR3 DNA reads as TGTGCCAGCAGTTACTCGAGCAGGGCTGGAAACACCATATATTTT.

This chain joins TRBV7-3 and TRBJ1-1; no clear D gene. CDR1 and CDR2 from the germline V gene are SGHTA and FQGTGA. The V gene lost 0 bases and the J gene lost 3 bases, with 8 bases spanning the gap. The CDR3 consists of 14 residues. The CDR3 sequence: CASSLTRQDTEAFF. The CDR3, as DNA: TGTGCCAGCAGCTTAACTCGGCAGGACACTGAAGCTTTCTTT.

The sample holds a few counts of this clone. Here the CDR3 reads CASMNRRDGYTF. In DNA, the CDR3 is TGTGCCAGCATGAACAGGCGCGATGGCTACACCTTC. The rearrangement joins TRBV25-1 to TRBJ1-2; D possibly corresponds to TRBD1 (5 bases). V was shortened by 7 bases and J by 6 bases, with 12 bases between the two germline ends. Germline V gene data show CDR1 as MGHDK and CDR2 as SYGVNS. The CDR3 sequence is 12 residues long.